These T cell receptor beta chains were read from a single sample in a study of T cell clusters in autoimmune cytopenias. TCRdb re-called the multiplex PCR reads; one entry per CDR3 protein, DNA not given. In total, the table holds under 15,000 distinct CDR3 sequences. Source material: peripheral blood. The receptors shown here come from a human donor with an autoimmune cytopenia or autoimmune hepatitis (not recorded which). CDR3s include the opening cysteine and the closing phenylalanine or tryptophan. Where a row states a size, it is once, few, many or the class of an expanded clone; other rows omit it.

>TRBJ2-2|NA|TRBV5-4
CASSLIRNTGELFF
>TRBJ2-1|NA|TRBV6-5
CASCRGGGQLGRSYNEQFF
>TRBJ2-3|NA|TRBV12-3/TRBV12-4
CASSFSYTDTQYF
>TRBJ2-7|NA|TRBV12-3/TRBV12-4
CASSSTVSYEQYF
>TRBJ2-3|NA|TRBV10-3
CAISGLGGGAADTQYF
>TRBJ2-7|NA|TRBV6-5
CASSYGTGVGEQYF
>TRBJ2-1|NA|TRBV11-1
CASSLGSYNEQFF
>TRBJ2-3|medium-sized|TRBV27
CASSLETSGKDTQYF
>TRBJ2-1|NA|TRBV5-4
CASSLSSGVNYNEQFF
>TRBJ2-1|NA|TRBV27
CARPVAGGSYNEQFF
>TRBJ2-2|NA|TRBV19
CASSGLAGLGTGELFF
>TRBJ2-1|NA|TRBV20-1
CSARGGNEQFF
>TRBJ2-5|NA|TRBV12-5
CASGYPGVTKTQYF
>TRBJ2-2|NA|TRBV30
CAWRWGLNTGELFF
>TRBJ1-2|NA|TRBV19
CASSMEYYDAYGYTF
>TRBJ2-3|NA|TRBV10-3
CAIRRGGATDTQYF
>TRBJ2-7|NA|TRBV5-1
CASSLVGYEQYF